Below, 18 T cell receptor beta chains from the same sample are listed, as sequenced in a study of shared clonotypes between healthy human individuals. The repertoire was sequenced with immunoSEQ multiplex PCR; TCRdb's copy has only in-frame clones and lacks some. The profile covers approximately 92,000 clones, with over 60% appearing a single time and about 50% taken by the ten largest. The sample was memory CD8+ T cells sorted from blood. Indicated subset: CD45RO+ cells pooled with CCR7-negative TemRA cells. These receptors all stem from a man aged 30-40 years in good health.

This chain connects TRBV6-6 to TRBJ2-2, with a tentative D call TRBD2 (6 bases). This CDR3 region has 15 residues. With 0 bases removed from V and 4 bases from J, the gap between germline ends came to 9 bases. The germline V gene encodes CDR1 MNHNY and CDR2 SVGAGI (reference sequence). This CDR3 is CASSYSRESTGELFF. Here the CDR3 DNA reads TGTGCCAGCAGTTACTCTCGGGAGAGCACCGGGGAGCTGTTTTTT.

The table lists this clone with a few counts. This sequence joins TRBV19 and TRBJ2-7, with D possibly matching TRBD1 (5 bases). The germline V and J ends were trimmed by 0 bases and 3 bases, with 9 bases remaining between them. Germline CDR1 is LNHDA and CDR2 is SQIVND (reference sequence). This CDR3 has 14 residues. The CDR3 here is CASSIDSGHYEQYF. The CDR3, as DNA: TGTGCCAGTAGTATAGATTCAGGGCACTACGAGCAGTACTTC.

The J gene is TRBJ2-1, the V gene TRBV9; 8 bases are a match to TRBD2. Germline-derived CDR1 and CDR2 are SGDLS and YYNGEE. The J segment lost 0 bases and the V segment lost 5 bases, leaving 4 bases of the junction unmatched. The CDR3 is 15 amino acids. The CDR3 reads CASRPSGSSYNEQFF. DNA of the CDR3: TGTGCCAGCAGACCAAGCGGGAGCTCCTACAATGAGCAGTTCTTC.

The chain is built from TRBV19 and TRBJ1-1; D remains ambiguous. The germline V gene encodes CDR1 LNHDA and CDR2 SQIVND (reference sequence). The V and J ends lost 6 bases and 6 bases respectively, with 14 bases between them. The CDR3 runs to 13 residues. CDR3 nucleotide sequence: TGTGCCAGTAGAACACCCGATGAGGCTGAAGCTTTCTTT. Its protein is CASRTPDEAEAFF.

This chain connects TRBV5-6 to TRBJ2-5, with a tentative D call TRBD2 (5 bases). Germline V gene data show CDR1 as SGHDT and CDR2 as YYEEEE. The CDR3 has 17 residues. V lost 4 bases to trimming and J lost 5 bases, with 24 bases between them. Here the CDR3 DNA reads TGTGCCAGCAGCCCACTAGTAGCGTCCAAAAGTAGGGAGACCCAGTACTTC. Amino acid sequence: CASSPLVASKSRETQYF.

This clone was seen only once. The chain employs TRBV12-5 and TRBJ2-1; 9 positions agree with TRBD2. The CDR3 is 16 amino acids. J lost 4 bases, V lost 0 bases, and 4 bases had no gene match. In germline, CDR1 is LGHNT, CDR2 FRNRAP. CDR3 nucleotides: TGTGCTAGTGGTTTGGTACAGGGACTAGCATACAATGAGCAGTTCTTC. Amino acid sequence: CASGLVQGLAYNEQFF.

The chain has TRBV10-2 and TRBJ2-2, with TRBD2 as a possible D gene (6 bases). The length of the CDR3 is 17 residues. The V gene lost 0 bases and the J gene lost 6 bases, with 17 bases spanning the gap. Germline CDR1 WSHSY, CDR2 SAAADI. DNA of the CDR3: TGCGCCAGCAGTGAGTCAAGTTCGGGACTGCGTGCCGGGGAGCTGTTTTTT. It translates to CASSESSSGLRAGELFF.

This clone was found a few times. A read error may produce the germline difference seen at one junction end. This rearrangement joins TRBV20-1 to TRBJ1-2, with D unresolved. The CDR3 runs to 10 residues. Germline loops: CDR1 DFQATT, CDR2 SNEGSKA (reference sequence). In DNA, the CDR3 is TGCAGTGCTTCCCGCGTTGAGGGCCGCTTC. Its translation: CSASRVEGRF.

This clone was counted between two and nine times. The chain joins TRBV20-1 to TRBJ1-2; D call uncertain. CDR3 length: 9 amino acids. The germline V gene encodes CDR1 DFQATT and CDR2 SNEGSKA (reference sequence). The CDR3 DNA is TGCAGCGGAACCTATGGCTACACCTTC. Protein product: CSGTYGYTF.

The chain links TRBV18 to TRBJ2-1; unclear D gene. Germline V lookup: CDR1 KGHSH, CDR2 LQKENI. V lost 1 base to trimming and J lost 15 bases, with 16 bases between them. This CDR3 region has 13 residues. In nucleotides, the CDR3 is TGTGCCAGCTCACCACAAAGCTCCGATACCCCGTTCTTC. This encodes CASSPQSSDTPFF.

This clone was detected a few times. V usage is TRBV25-1 and J usage is TRBJ1-5; no definite D call. The CDR3 covers 14 residues. Per germline, CDR1 MGHDK and CDR2 SYGVNS. V was shortened by 3 bases and J by 0 bases, with 6 bases between the two germline ends. CDR3 bases: TGTGCCAGCAGTGAGGGGAATAGCAATCAGCCCCAGCATTTT. The encoded protein is CASSEGNSNQPQHF.

This clone was observed a few times. This chain joins TRBV7-2 and TRBJ2-7; 8 nucleotides agree with TRBD1. The CDR3 runs to 14 residues. CDR1 is SGHTA and CDR2 is FQGNSA in the germline V gene. V shed 4 bases, J shed 3 bases, and the junction held 5 bases outside the gene matches. The DNA of the CDR3 is TGTGCCAGCAGCTCCGCCGGACAGGGCTACGAGCAGTACTTC. Protein sequence: CASSSAGQGYEQYF.

V and J are TRBV27 and TRBJ2-1; tentatively, D is TRBD1 (5 bases). The germline CDR1 and CDR2 sequences are MNHEY and SMNVEV (reference sequence). The V and J ends lost 6 bases and 4 bases respectively, with 16 bases between them. The CDR3 totals 15 residues. The CDR3, as DNA: TGTGCCAGCAGCCCTGACAGAAGAGTATACAATGAGCAGTTCTTC. It specifies CASSPDRRVYNEQFF.

The chain combines TRBV21-1 with TRBJ1-5. TRBV21-1 is annotated as a pseudogene. The CDR3 has 16 residues. The CDR3 bases are TGTGCCAGCAGTATGACCCTACATTGGCATCATCAGCCCCAGCATTTT. As protein: CASSMTLHWHHQPQHF.

The chain links TRBV11-3 to TRBJ2-1; 11 bases align to TRBD1. This CDR3 has 14 residues. Germline V gives CDR1 SGHNT, CDR2 YENEEA. With V trimmed by 5 bases and J by 6 bases, 3 bases remained unmatched. As DNA, the CDR3 is TGTGCCAGCAGCCCGGACAGGGGGCGCAATGAGCAGTTCTTC. Translation gives CASSPDRGRNEQFF.

V gene TRBV11-3 combines with J gene TRBJ2-7, with no clear D. Germline V lookup: CDR1 SGHNT, CDR2 YENEEA. The CDR3 totals 12 residues. V lost 5 bases and J lost 7, with 12 bases in between. The CDR3 protein is CASSLQGGEQYF. The CDR3, as DNA: TGTGCCAGCAGCCTGCAAGGTGGGGAGCAGTACTTC.

This clone was detected only a few times. The V call is TRBV15, the J call TRBJ2-5, with 9 bases matching TRBD2. The CDR3 is 15 residues long. Trimming cost V 5 bases and J 5 bases; bases outside gene matches: 9. Germline assignment: CDR1 LNHNV and CDR2 YYDKDF (reference sequence). CDR3 sequence (DNA): TGTGCCACCAGCTTTAAGCGGGAGGCCCCGGAGACCCAGTACTTC. Translated: CATSFKREAPETQYF.

This sequence joins TRBV18 and TRBJ2-7; 12 bases match TRBD2. Germline CDR1 reads KGHSH; CDR2 reads LQKENI. The V segment lost 3 bases and the J segment 2 bases; nucleotides outside the gene matches: 14. The CDR3 contains 19 residues. CDR3 loop: CASSPDYYWTSGATYEQYF. CDR3 bases: TGTGCCAGCTCACCCGATTACTATTGGACTAGCGGGGCCACCTACGAGCAGTACTTC. Filled out from reference TRBV18 and TRBJ2-7, the complete variable domain reads NAGVMQNPRHLVRRRGQEARLRCSPMKGHSHVYWYRQLPEEGLKFMVYLQKENIIDESGMPKERFSAEFPKEGPSILRIQQVVRGDSAAYFCASSPDYYWTSGATYEQYFGPGTRLTVT.